This T cell receptor (beta chain) derives from a study of vaccination and CD4 T cells after COVID-19. The overall study: Post-COVID specimens were obtained a median about 100 days after diagnosis (range 35 to 161).

A word on this clonotype: Its antigen remains unknown.

Oncomine TCR Beta short-read sequencing was applied to DNA from cultured CD4+ T cells. Each CDR3 protein is one row after TCRdb ran MiXCR on the PCR reads. The sample holds over 9,000 distinct CDR3 sequences; 45% to 60% are singletons and the top ten take approximately 20%. Trimming left V 0 bases short and J 4 bases short, with 7 bases between. CDR3 size: 13 residues. CDR1 and CDR2 (germline): SGHNT, YYREEE (reference sequence). Study-level results: Spike mono-reactivity marked 304 of 307 vaccine-specific clones in convalescent patients. Convalescent patients gained a median approximately 88% of their reactive clones only post-vaccination.

The sample's treatment: roughly 10-day PBMC culture with coronavirus spike peptide pools or control peptides (ViraFEST assay). Antigen-specific T cells were expanded with peptide pools by ViraFEST, and TCRs were then sequenced. The origin of this receptor is a human donor who had recovered from COVID-19. V usage is TRBV5-4 and J usage is TRBJ1-2; no definite D call. Sequences were obtained from CD4+ T cells from blood, cultured in vitro. The CDR3 loop reads CASSLVGGYGYTF. The CDR3 DNA follows: TGTGCCAGCAGCTTGGTGGGTGGCTATGGCTACACCTTC.